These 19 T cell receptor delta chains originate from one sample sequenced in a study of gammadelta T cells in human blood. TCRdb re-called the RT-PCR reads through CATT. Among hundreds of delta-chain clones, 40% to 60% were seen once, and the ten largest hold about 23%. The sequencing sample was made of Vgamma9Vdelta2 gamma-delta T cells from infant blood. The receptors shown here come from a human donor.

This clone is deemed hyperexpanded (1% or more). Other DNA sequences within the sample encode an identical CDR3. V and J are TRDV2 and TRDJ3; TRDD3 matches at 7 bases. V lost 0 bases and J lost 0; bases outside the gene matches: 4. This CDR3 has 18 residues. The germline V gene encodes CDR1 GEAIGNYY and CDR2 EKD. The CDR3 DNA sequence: TGTGCCTGTGACACCGGGGGATTTAGCTCCTGGGACACCCGACAGATGTTTTTC. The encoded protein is CACDTGGFSSWDTRQMFF.

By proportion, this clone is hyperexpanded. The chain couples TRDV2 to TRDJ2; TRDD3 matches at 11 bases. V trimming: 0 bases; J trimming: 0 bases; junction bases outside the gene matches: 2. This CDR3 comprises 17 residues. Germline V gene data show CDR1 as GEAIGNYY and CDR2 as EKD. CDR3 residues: CACDTLLGDTLTAQLFF. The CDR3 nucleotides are TGTGCCTGTGACACCCTACTGGGGGATACTTTGACAGCACAACTCTTCTTT.

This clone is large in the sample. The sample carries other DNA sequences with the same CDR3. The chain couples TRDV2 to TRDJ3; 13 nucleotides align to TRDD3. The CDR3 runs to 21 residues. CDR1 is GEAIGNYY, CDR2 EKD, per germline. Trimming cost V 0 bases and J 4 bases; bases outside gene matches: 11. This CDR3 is CACDTVPTGGYGLWDTRQMFF. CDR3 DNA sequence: TGTGCCTGTGACACCGTCCCTACTGGGGGATACGGGTTATGGGACACCCGACAGATGTTTTTC.

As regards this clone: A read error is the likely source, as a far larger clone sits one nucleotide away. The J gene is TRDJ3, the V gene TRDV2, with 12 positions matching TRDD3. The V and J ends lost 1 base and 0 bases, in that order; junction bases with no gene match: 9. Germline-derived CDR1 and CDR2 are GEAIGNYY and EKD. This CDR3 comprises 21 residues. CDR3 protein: CACDTLLGDTGLSWDTRQMFF. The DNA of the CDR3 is TGTGCCTGTGACACGTTACTGGGGGATACCGGCCTCTCCTGGGACACCCGACAGATGTTTTTC.

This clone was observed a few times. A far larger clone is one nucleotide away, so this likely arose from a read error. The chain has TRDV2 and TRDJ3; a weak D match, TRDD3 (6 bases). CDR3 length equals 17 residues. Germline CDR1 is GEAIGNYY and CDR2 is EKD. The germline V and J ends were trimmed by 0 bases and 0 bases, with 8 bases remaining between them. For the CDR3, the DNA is TGTGCCTGTGACACCACTGGGAGCTCCTGGGACACCCGACAGATGTTTTTC. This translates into CACDTTGSSWDTRQMFF.

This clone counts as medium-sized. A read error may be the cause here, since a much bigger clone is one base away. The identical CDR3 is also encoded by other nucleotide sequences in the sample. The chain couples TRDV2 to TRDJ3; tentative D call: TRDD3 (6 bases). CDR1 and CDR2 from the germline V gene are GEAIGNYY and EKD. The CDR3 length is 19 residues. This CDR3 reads CACDTVGGSSSWDTRQMFF. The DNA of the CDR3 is TGTGCCTGTGACACCGTGGGGGGCTCCAGCTCCTGGGACACTCGACAGATGTTTTTC.

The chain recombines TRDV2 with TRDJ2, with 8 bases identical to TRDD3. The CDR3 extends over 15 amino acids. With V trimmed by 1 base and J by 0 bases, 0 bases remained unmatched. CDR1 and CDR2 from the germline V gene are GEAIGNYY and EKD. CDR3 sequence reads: CACDTGIPLTAQLFF. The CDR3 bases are TGTGCCTGTGACACGGGGATACCTTTGACAGCACAACTCTTCTTT.

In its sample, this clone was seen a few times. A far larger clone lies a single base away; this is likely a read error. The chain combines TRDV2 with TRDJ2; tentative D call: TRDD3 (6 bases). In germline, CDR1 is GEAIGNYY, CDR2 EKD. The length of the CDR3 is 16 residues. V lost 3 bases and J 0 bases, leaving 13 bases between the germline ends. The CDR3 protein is CACDEVGASLTAQLFF. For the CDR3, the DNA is TGTGCCTGTGACGAGGTGGGGGCTTCTTTGACAGCACAACTCTTCTTT.

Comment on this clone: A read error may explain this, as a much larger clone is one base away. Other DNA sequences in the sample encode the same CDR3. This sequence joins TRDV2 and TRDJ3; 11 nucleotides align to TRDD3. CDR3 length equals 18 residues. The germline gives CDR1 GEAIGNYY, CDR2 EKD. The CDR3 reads CACDYWGISSWDTRQMFF. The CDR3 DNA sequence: TGTGCCTGTGACTACTGGGGGATAAGCTCCTGGGACACTCGACAGATGTTTTTC.

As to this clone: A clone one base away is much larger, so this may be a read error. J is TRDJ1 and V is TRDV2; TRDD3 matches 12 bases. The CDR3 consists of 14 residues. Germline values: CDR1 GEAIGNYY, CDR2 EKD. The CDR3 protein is CACDVLGDTDKPIF. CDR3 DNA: TGTGCCTGTGACGTACTGGGGGATACCGATAAACCCATCTTT.

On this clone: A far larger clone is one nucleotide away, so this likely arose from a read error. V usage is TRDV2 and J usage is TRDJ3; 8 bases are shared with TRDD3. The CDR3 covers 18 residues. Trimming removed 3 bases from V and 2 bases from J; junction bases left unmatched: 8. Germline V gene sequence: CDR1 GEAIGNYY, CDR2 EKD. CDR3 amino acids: CACDPVLGATWDTRQMFF. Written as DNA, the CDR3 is TGTGCCTGTGACCCAGTACTGGGGGCCACCTGGGACACCCGACAGATGTTTTTC.

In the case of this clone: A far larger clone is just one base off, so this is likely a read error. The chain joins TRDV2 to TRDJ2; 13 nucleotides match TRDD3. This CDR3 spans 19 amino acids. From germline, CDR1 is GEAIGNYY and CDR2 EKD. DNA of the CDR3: TGTGCCAGTGACACCCTTACTGGGGGATACGTGAGGGGAGGAGCACAACTCTTCTTT. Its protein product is CASDTLTGGYVRGGAQLFF.

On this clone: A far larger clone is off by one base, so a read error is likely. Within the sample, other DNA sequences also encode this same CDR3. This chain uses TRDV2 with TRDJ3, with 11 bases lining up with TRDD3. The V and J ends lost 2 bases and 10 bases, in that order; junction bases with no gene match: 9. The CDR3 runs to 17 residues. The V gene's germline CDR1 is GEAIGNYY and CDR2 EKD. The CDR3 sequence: CACDIVLGDTSTRQMFF. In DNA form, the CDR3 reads TGTGCCTGTGACATCGTGCTGGGGGATACCTCTACCCGACAGATGTTTTTC.

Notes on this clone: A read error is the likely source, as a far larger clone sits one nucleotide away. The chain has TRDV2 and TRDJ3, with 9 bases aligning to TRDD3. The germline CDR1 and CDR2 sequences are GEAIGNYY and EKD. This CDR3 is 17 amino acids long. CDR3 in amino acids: CARDYWGSSWDTRQMFF. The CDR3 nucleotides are TGTGCCCGTGACTACTGGGGGAGCTCCTGGGACACCCGACAGATGTTTTTC.

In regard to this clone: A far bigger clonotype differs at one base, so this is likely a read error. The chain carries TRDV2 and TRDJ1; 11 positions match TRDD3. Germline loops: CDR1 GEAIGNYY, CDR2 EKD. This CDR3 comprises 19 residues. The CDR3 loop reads CAYDTVAWGIPTGTDKLIF. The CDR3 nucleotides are TGTGCCTATGACACCGTAGCCTGGGGGATACCGACGGGGACCGATAAACTCATCTTT.

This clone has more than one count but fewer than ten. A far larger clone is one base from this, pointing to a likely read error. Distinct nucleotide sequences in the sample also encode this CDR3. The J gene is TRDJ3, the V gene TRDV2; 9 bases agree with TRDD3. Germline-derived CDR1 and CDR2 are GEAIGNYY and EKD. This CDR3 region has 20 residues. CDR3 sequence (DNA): TGTGCCTGTGACACCGCCCCTGGGGGATCCAGCTCCTGGGACACCCGACAAATGTTTTTC. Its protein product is CACDTAPGGSSSWDTRQMFF.

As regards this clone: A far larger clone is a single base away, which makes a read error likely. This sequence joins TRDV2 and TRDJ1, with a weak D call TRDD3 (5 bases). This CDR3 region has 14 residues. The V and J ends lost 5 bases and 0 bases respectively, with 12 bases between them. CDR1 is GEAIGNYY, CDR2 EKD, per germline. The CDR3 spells CACVGLVYTDKLIF. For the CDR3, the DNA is TGTGCCTGTGTGGGGCTGGTGTACACCGATAAACTCATCTTT.

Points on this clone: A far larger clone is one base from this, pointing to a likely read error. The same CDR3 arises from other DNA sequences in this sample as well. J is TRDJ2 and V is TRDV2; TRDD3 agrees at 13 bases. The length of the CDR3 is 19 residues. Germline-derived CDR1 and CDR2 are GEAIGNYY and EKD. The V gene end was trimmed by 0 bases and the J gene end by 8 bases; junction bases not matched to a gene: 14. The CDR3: CACDTLTGGYVRGGAQLFF. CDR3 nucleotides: TGTGCCTGTGACACCCTTACTGGGGGATACGTGAGGGGAGGGGCACAACTCTTCTTT.

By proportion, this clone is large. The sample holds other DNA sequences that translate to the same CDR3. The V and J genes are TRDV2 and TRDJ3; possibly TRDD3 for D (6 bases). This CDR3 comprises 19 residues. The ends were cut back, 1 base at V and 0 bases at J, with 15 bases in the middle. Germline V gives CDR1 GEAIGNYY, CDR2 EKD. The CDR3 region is CACDTGGTLSSWDTRQMFF. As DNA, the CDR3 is TGTGCCTGTGACACGGGGGGGACCCTTAGCTCCTGGGACACCCGACAGATGTTTTTC.